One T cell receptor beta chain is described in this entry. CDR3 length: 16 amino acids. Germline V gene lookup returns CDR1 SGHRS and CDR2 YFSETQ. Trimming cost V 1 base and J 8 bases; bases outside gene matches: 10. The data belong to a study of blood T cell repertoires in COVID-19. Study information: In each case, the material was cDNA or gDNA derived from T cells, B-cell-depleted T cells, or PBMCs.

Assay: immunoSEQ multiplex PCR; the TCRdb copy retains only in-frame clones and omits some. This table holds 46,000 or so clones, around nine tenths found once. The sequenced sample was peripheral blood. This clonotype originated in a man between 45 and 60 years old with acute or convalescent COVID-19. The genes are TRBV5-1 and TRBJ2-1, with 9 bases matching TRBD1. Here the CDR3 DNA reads TGCGCCAGCAGCTTGTATACGGGACAGGGATACGATGAGCAGTTCTTC. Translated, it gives CASSLYTGQGYDEQFF.